This entry lists 3 T cell receptor beta chains sequenced from one sample in a study of T cells in Graves' hyperthyroidism and ophthalmopathy. Researchers amplified the TCR beta CDR3 regions from RNA transcripts. The HTBI primer set drove a first-round RT-PCR of the TCR CDR3. TCRdb processed the multiplex PCR reads anew with MiXCR; each CDR3 protein has one entry. The table records 600,000 to 800,000 distinct CDR3 sequences, approximately 36% of them present only once. The sequenced sample consisted of blood. The origin of the receptors is a woman aged 40 to 49 with Graves' hyperthyroidism.

This sequence joins TRBV25-1 and TRBJ2-3, with 14 bases fitting TRBD2. Losses at the gene ends were 6 bases for V and 2 bases for J; bases not matched to a gene: 7. This CDR3 comprises 17 residues. Per the germline V gene, CDR1 is MGHDK and CDR2 is SYGVNS. The CDR3 nucleotides read TGTGCCAGCAGCACTGGACTAGCGGGGGGCGACACAGATACGCAGTATTTT. It encodes CASSTGLAGGDTDTQYF.

The rearrangement joins TRBV12-3 or TRBV12-4 to TRBJ1-2; D is perhaps TRBD1 (5 bases). The CDR3 loop spans 16 amino acids. V shed 3 bases and J shed 2 bases, with 16 bases lying between them. CDR3 in DNA: TGTGCCAGCAGTTTTAGTTTGGCAGGACAAAACTATGGCTACACCTTC. Protein: CASSFSLAGQNYGYTF.

This clonotype was seen repeatedly, ten times or more. The V gene is TRBV7-9, the J gene TRBJ2-5; 7 bases match TRBD2. There are 14 residues in the CDR3. Per germline, CDR1 SEHNR and CDR2 FQNEAQ (reference sequence). The V segment lost 3 bases and the J segment 5 bases; nucleotides outside the gene matches: 6. Here the CDR3 reads CASSLAGRAETQYF. CDR3 nucleotide sequence: TGTGCCAGCAGCTTGGCGGGGAGGGCTGAGACCCAGTACTTC.